These 3 T cell receptor beta chains originate from one sample sequenced in a study of blood T cell repertoires in COVID-19. Profiling relied on immunoSEQ multiplex PCR, and the TCRdb table lists in-frame clones only, not all of them. The data hold about 240,000 clones, with approximately 83% observed a single time. Sequenced sample: peripheral blood. The receptors come from a woman older than 75 with acute or convalescent COVID-19.

The chain carries TRBV2 and TRBJ1-2; D gene uncertain. Trimming pared 7 bases from V and 4 bases from J, leaving 10 bases between. Germline CDR1 reads SNHLY; CDR2 reads FYNNEI. The CDR3 extends over 12 amino acids. CDR3 DNA sequence: TGTGCCAGCATACAGTCCCTCTATGGCTACACCTTC. It encodes CASIQSLYGYTF.

This clone was picked up one time. The chain couples TRBV7-2 to TRBJ2-2; 8 bases map to TRBD2. This CDR3 comprises 16 residues. Trimming removed 6 bases from V and 6 bases from J; junction bases left unmatched: 12. From germline, CDR1 is SGHTA and CDR2 FQGNSA. CDR3 protein: CASRSTFRGGPGELFF. The CDR3 DNA follows: TGTGCCAGCAGATCGACGTTTCGGGGGGGACCCGGGGAGCTGTTTTTT.

The chain is built from TRBV9 and TRBJ1-3; no firm D call. CDR1 and CDR2 (germline): SGDLS, YYNGEE. The CDR3 covers 16 residues. The V and J ends lost 4 bases and 0 bases respectively, with 14 bases between them. This CDR3 is CASSPQRPSSGNTIYF. The CDR3, as DNA: TGTGCCAGCAGCCCACAGAGACCCAGCTCTGGAAACACCATATATTTT.